This TCR beta chain was captured in a study of blood T cell repertoires in COVID-19. Whole-study context: The samples span acute and convalescent COVID-19 from the United States, Italy and Spain. T cells, B-cell-depleted T cells, or PBMCs supplied cDNA or gDNA.

V shed 2 bases and J shed 2 bases, with 12 bases lying between them. This CDR3 is 15 amino acids long. CDR1 and CDR2 from the germline V gene are MNHEY and SVGAGI. This table comes from immunoSEQ multiplex PCR, and its TCRdb copy is limited to in-frame clones, with some not included. The table includes a few hundred thousand clones, about four fifths detected once. This clone was seen just once. Sequencing used peripheral blood. This TCR came from a man aged 30 to 39 who had recovered from COVID-19. V usage is TRBV6-5 and J usage is TRBJ1-2, with D possibly TRBD1 on 5 matching bases. CDR3 loop: CASSYGGGENYGYTF. As DNA, the CDR3 is TGTGCCAGCAGTTACGGGGGAGGAGAAAACTATGGCTACACCTTC.